This entry features one T cell receptor (beta chain) sequence. Its recognized antigen is unknown. No much larger clonotype is one base removed from it; base qualities were not supplied. The method was the immunoSEQ multiplex PCR assay. Entries here come from immuneACCESS through TCRdb and include only in-frame sequences with V and J called. Some clones fail to appear in such tables; in the studies checked, an unresolved V gene covers under half of the shortfall, and the cause of the remainder is unknown. Within this sample are approximately 60,000 clones, with roughly 90% of them counted one time only. The ten largest clones take up roughly 2.7% of the sample. This entry is derived from a study of T cell changes during pregnancy in multiple sclerosis (dated by TCRdb to the late 2010s). Context from the whole study: The study looked at changes in the T cell repertoire across pregnancy in women with multiple sclerosis.

The CDR3 sequence holds 15 residues, the cysteine and phenylalanine included. Of all the DNA, just the CDR3 is kept, 45 bases in frame from base 1. Based on the germline V gene, the CDR1 and CDR2 sequences are KGHSH and LQKENI. Here V drops 3 bases and J drops 1 base, and the junction holds 5 bases not matched to any gene. The receptor was isolated from a female donor in good health, enrolled as a control in a pregnancy study. Recombination joined TRBV18 with TRBJ1-2; TRBD1 matches 7 bases in the middle. The specimen was peripheral blood, collected in the second trimester of pregnancy. Here the CDR3 is given as CASSPATGINYGYTF. The nucleotide sequence reads TGTGCCAGCTCACCCGCGACAGGGATTAACTATGGCTACACCTTC.